This entry features one T cell receptor (beta chain) sequence. What this receptor recognizes is not known. No much larger clonotype is one base removed from it; base qualities were not supplied. This specimen comes from a study of T cells in pancreatic ductal adenocarcinoma (dated by TCRdb to the late 2010s). The study in broad terms: To learn about the adaptive T-cell response arising naturally, investigators profiled where tumor-infiltrating CD8+ T cells, together with suppressive cells, were located within resected pancreatic ductal adenocarcinoma, how abundant they were, and what qualities they showed. What the research found in general, with its limitations: Since most pancreatic cancer patients present with inoperable disease, the resected cohort was skewed toward the minority of patients who had early-stage disease. Because tumors are enriched in CD45RO+ effector T cells rather than naive T cells, which biases toward lower diversity, comparisons of clonality between tumor and blood may be biased. No significant difference in T-cell clonality was found between tumor and blood, with mean clonality of around 0.11 in tumors and around 0.071 in blood. Blood samples had more total productive templates and 6.5 to 9-fold more unique clonotypes than tumor samples.

The pancreatic ductal adenocarcinoma patients who were selected had gone through surgery without receiving any neoadjuvant therapy. Peripheral blood was collected in heparin tubes, and PBMCs were isolated by histopaque density gradient and cryopreserved in around 9% DMSO. Genomic DNA was extracted from roughly seven PBMC and about ten flash-frozen tumor specimens using the DNeasy Blood and Tissue Kit with Proteinase K and RNase treatment. The immunoSEQ hsTCRB kit was used to amplify TCR beta CDR3 regions from genomic DNA. An Illumina HiSeq system was used to carry out high-throughput TRB CDR3 sequencing. Regarding the original processing steps: Sequencing reads were analyzed with the immunoSEQ software, and nonproductive sequences with premature stops or frame-shifts were excluded. Clonality of the repertoire was calculated as one minus the Shannon entropy normalized by log2 of the number of unique productive sequences. Held by TCRdb, this immuneACCESS table contains in-frame sequences only and omits some clones. Under half of the omission traces to an unresolved V gene where checked; the cause of the rest is unknown. The V and J calls and the clone size are those of that table, but D and trimming were determined from the DNA. The sample has 97,000 or so clones on record, nearly 95% of them singletons. The ten largest make up about 3.4% of the sample.

From the germline V gene, CDR1 is MDHEN and CDR2 is SYDVKM. Unmatched junction bases come to 1, with V trimmed by 7 bases and J by 0 bases. From the cysteine up to the phenylalanine, the CDR3 has a length of 15 residues. Here the CDR3 DNA is all that survives: 45 bases in frame from base 1. The receptor's source is a human donor with pancreatic ductal adenocarcinoma. Sequenced material: PBMCs. The chain joins TRBV28 to TRBJ2-2; 11 bases in between match TRBD2. The CDR3 has the sequence CASKTSGTNTGELFF. The DNA sequence follows: TGTGCCAGCAAGACTAGCGGGACGAACACCGGGGAGCTGTTTTTT.